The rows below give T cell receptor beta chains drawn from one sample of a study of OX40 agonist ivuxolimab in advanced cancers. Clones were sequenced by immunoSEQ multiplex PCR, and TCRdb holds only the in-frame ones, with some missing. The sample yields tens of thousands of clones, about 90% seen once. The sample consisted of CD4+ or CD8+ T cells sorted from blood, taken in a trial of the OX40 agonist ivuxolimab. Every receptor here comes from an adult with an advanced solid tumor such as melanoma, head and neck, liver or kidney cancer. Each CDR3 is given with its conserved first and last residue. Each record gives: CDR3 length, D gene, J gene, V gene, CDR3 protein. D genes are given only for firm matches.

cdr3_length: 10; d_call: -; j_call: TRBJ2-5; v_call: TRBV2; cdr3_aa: CASSKETQYF
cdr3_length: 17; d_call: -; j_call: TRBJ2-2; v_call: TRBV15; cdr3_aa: CATSRPRDWEWTGELFF
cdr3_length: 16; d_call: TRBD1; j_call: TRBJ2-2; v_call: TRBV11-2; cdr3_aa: CASSLKRTGLTGELFF
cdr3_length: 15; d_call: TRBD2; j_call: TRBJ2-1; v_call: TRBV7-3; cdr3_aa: CASSALAGKYNEQFF
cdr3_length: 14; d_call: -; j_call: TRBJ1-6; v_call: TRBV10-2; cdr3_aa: CASRSDITNSPLHF
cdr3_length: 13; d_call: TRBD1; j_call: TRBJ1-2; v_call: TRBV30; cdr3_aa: CAWSYGQGDGYTF
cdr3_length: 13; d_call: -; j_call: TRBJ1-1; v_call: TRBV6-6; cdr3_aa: CASRGGFETEAFF
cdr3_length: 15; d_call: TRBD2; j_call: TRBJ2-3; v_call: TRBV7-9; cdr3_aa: CASSPSGGATDTQYF
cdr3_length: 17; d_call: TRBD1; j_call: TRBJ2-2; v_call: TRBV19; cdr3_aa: CASSIDLEGASTGELFF
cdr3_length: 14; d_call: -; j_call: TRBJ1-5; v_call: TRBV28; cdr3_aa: CASSFQGFNQPQHF
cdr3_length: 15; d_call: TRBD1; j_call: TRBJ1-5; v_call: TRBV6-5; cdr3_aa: CASSPGTGSNQPQHF
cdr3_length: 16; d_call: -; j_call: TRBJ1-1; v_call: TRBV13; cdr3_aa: CASSLGQGTMNTEAFF
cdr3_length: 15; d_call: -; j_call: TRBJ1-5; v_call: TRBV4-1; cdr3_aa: CASSPGSYSNQPQHF
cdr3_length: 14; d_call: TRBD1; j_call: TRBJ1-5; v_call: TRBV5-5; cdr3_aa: CASNLGTGDVPQHF
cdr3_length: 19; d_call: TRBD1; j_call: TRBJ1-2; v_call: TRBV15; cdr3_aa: CATSRDLVLLGTGGDGYTF
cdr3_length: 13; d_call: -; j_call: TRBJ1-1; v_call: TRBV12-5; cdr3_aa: CASGLGRDTEAFF
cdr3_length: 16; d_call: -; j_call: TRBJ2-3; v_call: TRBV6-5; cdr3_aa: CASSSTRQERTDTQYF
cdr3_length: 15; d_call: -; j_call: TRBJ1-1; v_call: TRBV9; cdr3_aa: CASSAYGGMNTEAFF
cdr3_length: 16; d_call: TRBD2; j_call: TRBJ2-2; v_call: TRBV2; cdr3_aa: CASTASTSGVTGELFF
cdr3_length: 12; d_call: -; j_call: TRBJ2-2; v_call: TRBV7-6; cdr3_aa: CASSLLAGELFF
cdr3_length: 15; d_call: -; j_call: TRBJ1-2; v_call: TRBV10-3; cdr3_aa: CAISDRPGRSYGYTF
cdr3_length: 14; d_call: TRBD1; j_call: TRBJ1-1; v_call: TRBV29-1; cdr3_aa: CSVEPRDRGSEAFF
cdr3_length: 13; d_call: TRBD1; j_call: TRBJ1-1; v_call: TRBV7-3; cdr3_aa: CASSLIGGREAFF
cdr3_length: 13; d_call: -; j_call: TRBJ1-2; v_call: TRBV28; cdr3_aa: CASSPDSAYGYTF
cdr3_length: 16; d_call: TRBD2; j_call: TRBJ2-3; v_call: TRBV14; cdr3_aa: CASSQGASGVTDTQYF
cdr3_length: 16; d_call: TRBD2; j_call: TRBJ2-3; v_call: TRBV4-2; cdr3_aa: CASSPTPVAGADTQYF
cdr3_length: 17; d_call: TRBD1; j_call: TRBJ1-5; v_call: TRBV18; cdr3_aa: CASSQGQGAHSNQPQHF
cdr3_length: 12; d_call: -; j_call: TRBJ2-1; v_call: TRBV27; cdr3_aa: CASSLGYNEQFF
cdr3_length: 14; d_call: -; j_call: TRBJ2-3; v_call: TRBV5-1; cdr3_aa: CASSSPLRTDTQYF
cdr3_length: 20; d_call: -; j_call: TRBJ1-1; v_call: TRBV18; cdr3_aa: CASSPPRQLSTEGMNTEAFF
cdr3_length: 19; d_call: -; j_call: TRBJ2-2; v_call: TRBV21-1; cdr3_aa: CASSKDLVLGQGDTGELFF
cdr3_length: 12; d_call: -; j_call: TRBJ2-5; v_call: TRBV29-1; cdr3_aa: CSVASVQETQYF
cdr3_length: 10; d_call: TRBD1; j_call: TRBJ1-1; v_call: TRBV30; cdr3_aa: CAWGTDEAFF
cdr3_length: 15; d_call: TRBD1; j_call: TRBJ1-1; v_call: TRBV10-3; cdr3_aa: CAISDVLGQATEAFF
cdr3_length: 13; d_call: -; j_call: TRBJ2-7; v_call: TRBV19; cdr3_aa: CASSPGTLYEQYF
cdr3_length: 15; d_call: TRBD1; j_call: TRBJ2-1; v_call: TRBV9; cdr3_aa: CASSARQGINNEQFF
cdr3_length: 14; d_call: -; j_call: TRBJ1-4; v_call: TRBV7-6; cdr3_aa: CASSFKQGGEKLFF
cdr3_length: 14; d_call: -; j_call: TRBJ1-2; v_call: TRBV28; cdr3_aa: CASSPRGAAYGYTF
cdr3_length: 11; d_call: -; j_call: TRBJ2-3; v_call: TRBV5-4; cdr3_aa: CATAAGDTQYF
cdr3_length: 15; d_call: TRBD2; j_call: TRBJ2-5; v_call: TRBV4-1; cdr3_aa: CASSQDETSEETQYF
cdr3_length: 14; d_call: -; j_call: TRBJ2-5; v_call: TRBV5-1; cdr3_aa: CASSLFSDQETQYF
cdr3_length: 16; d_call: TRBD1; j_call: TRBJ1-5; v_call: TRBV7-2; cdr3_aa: CASSLEGTGANQPQHF
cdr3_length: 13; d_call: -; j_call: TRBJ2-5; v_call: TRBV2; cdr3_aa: CASSDRFQETQYF
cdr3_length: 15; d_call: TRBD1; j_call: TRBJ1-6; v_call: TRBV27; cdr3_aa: CASSSTGYRNSPLHF
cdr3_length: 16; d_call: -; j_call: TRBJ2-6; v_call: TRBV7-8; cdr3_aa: CASSLGFISGANVLTF
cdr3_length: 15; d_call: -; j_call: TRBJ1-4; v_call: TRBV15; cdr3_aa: CATSKTGGTNEKLFF
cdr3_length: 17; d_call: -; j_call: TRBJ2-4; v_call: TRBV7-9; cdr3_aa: CASSSGQLGLAKNIQYF
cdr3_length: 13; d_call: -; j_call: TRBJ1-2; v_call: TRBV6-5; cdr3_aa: CASRATEPYGYTF
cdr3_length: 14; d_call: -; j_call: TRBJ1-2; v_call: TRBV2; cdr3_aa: CASHLGEGSDGYTF
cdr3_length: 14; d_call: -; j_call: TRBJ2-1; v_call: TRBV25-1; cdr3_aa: CASSGGRSYNEQFF
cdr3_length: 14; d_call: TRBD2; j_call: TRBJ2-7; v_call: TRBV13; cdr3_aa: CASTLGRGVHEQYF
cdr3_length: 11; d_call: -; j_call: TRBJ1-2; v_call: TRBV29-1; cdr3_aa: CSVGELYGYTF
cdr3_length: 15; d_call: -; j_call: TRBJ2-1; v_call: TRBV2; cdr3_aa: CAISKQASSYNEQFF
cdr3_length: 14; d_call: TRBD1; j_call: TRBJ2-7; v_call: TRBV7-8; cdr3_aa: CASSLEARTGEQYF
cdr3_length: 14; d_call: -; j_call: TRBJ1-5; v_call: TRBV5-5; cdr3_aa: CASSFGQGYQPQHF
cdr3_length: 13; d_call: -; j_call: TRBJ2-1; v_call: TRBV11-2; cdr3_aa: CASSTGAGGEQFF
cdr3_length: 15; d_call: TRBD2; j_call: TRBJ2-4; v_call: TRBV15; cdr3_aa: CATSRGAGVQNIQYF
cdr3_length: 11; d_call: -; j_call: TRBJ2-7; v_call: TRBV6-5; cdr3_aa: CASSSGREQYF